Listed here are 20 T cell receptor beta chains from one sample, sequenced in a study of T-cell memory formation after mild COVID-19. MiXCR, run by TCRdb on the 5' RACE reads, gives a single entry per CDR3 protein. The table lists 400,000 to 500,000 distinct CDR3 sequences, roughly 17% of them singletons, with about 22% in the top ten. Sequenced sample: PBMCs or a T cell subset sorted from them (not recorded which). The receptors derive from a man between 18 and 35 years old who had mild COVID-19 (a few samples of this study predate the infection). Cell type and time point are not known.

V and J are TRBV5-5 and TRBJ1-2; 8 nucleotides match TRBD1. The CDR3 runs 13 residues. Trimming took 4 bases from V and 13 from J; bases not matched to a gene: 12. Looked up from germline, CDR1 is SGHKS and CDR2 is YYEKEE (reference sequence). CDR3 bases: TGTGCCAGCAGCGGGGGACAGGCCGTCCCCGGCACCTTC. It translates to CASSGGQAVPGTF.

This clonotype appeared many times. The CDR3 DNA is TGTGCCAGCAGTTTGGTTGGATACGAGCAGTACGTC. It is translated as CASSLVGYEQYV. V is TRBV7-9 and J is TRBJ2-7; D gene ambiguous. The germline V gene encodes CDR1 SEHNR and CDR2 FQNEAQ (reference sequence). This CDR3 is built from 12 residues. Trimming stripped 6 bases from V and 4 bases from J, with 10 bases between.

This clonotype was seen a handful of times. V and J are TRBV4-1 and TRBJ1-1; D uncertain. The germline V and J ends were trimmed by 0 bases and 5 bases, with 13 bases remaining between them. This CDR3 has 15 amino acids. CDR1 MGHRA and CDR2 YSYEKL come from the germline V gene. CDR3 DNA sequence: TGCGCCAGCAGCCAAGAACCTCAAGTCCATACTGAAGCTTTCTTT. Translated, it gives CASSQEPQVHTEAFF.

In this sample, this clonotype turned up once. The rearrangement uses TRBV7-3 and TRBJ2-5; TRBD1 is a possible D gene (6 bases). V lost 8 bases to trimming and J lost 7 bases, with 14 bases between them. CDR3 length equals 12 residues. Germline CDR1 SGHTA, CDR2 FQGTGA. As DNA, the CDR3 is TGTGCCAGCGGGTACAGGGCTGGGACCCAGTACTTC. It translates to CASGYRAGTQYF.

This sequence joins TRBV7-6 and TRBJ2-7; 11 positions agree with TRBD2. V lost 5 bases, J lost 2 bases, and 11 bases stayed unmatched. The germline gives CDR1 SGHVS, CDR2 FNYEAQ. The CDR3 contains 17 residues. The CDR3 is CASSTIAGGPKTYEQYF. The CDR3 DNA reads TGTGCCAGCAGCACAATAGCGGGGGGGCCGAAAACCTACGAGCAGTACTTC. Full variable domain (outside the CDR3, taken from reference TRBV7-6 and TRBJ2-7): GAGVSQSPRYKVTKRGQDVALRCDPISGHVSLYWYRQALGQGPEFLTYFNYEAQQDKSGLPNDRFSAERPEGSISTLTIQRTEQRDSAMYRCASSTIAGGPKTYEQYFGPGTRLTVT.

The chain couples TRBV6-4 to TRBJ2-3; TRBD2 agrees at 9 bases. Looked up from germline, CDR1 is MRHNA and CDR2 is SNTAGT. This CDR3 is 14 amino acids long. The trim removed 8 bases at V and 2 bases at J, leaving 5 bases unmatched. CDR3 nucleotide sequence: TGTGCCAGCGCTAGCGGGGACGACACAGATACGCAGTATTTT. Protein product: CASASGDDTDTQYF.

This clonotype was seen many times. The chain recombines TRBV5-1 with TRBJ1-1; D call uncertain. The CDR3 loop spans 12 amino acids. Deletions cut 0 bases from V and 7 bases from J, with 7 bases between. CDR1 is SGHRS and CDR2 is YFSETQ in the germline V gene. CDR3: CASSLVAGEAFF. DNA of the CDR3: TGCGCCAGCAGCTTGGTAGCGGGTGAAGCTTTCTTT.

The V gene is TRBV12-3 or TRBV12-4, the J gene TRBJ2-3; TRBD2 is a possible D gene (6 bases). The CDR3 has 15 amino acids. V dropped 3 bases and J dropped 4 bases, with 14 bases sitting between them. The CDR3 loop reads CASSFWGGAADTQYF. In DNA form, the CDR3 reads TGTGCCAGCAGTTTCTGGGGCGGGGCTGCAGATACGCAGTATTTT.

V gene TRBV7-9 combines with J gene TRBJ2-1; D remains unclear. The CDR3 runs 19 residues. Trimming shortened V by 1 base and J by 4 bases, and 23 bases separated the two germline ends. Germline V lookup: CDR1 SEHNR, CDR2 FQNEAQ (reference sequence). The DNA of the CDR3 is TGTGCCAGCAGCTTAGAGCCCCTTGGGGTTGGGCACCGATACAATGAGCAGTTCTTC. Its translation is CASSLEPLGVGHRYNEQFF.

This clonotype was picked up a small number of times. The chain has TRBV7-2 and TRBJ2-3; 14 positions agree with TRBD2. The length of the CDR3 is 15 residues. V lost 10 bases to trimming and J lost 8 bases; unmatched junction nucleotides: 11. The germline V gene encodes CDR1 SGHTA and CDR2 FQGNSA. CDR3 sequence (DNA): TGTGCCATCATTCCAGGGACTAGCGGGGGAGGTACGCAGTATTTT. Its translation is CAIIPGTSGGGTQYF. Drawing the rest from reference TRBV7-2 and TRBJ2-3, the complete variable domain is GAGVSQSPSNKVTEKGKDVELRCDPISGHTALYWYRQSLGQGLEFLIYFQGNSAPDKSGLPSDRFSAERTGGSVSTLTIQRTQQEDSAVYLCAIIPGTSGGGTQYFGPGTRLTVL.

V is TRBV3-1 and J is TRBJ2-5; D is uncertain. With 5 bases removed from V and 5 bases from J, the gap between germline ends came to 12 bases. The CDR3 is made up of 13 amino acids. CDR1 is LGHDT, CDR2 YNNKEL, per germline (reference sequence). CDR3 nucleotide sequence: TGTGCCAGCAGCTCAGCAGGCCGTGAGACCCAGTACTTC. Protein sequence: CASSSAGRETQYF.

V gene TRBV7-6 combines with J gene TRBJ2-5; TRBD2 is a possible D gene (6 bases). CDR1 SGHVS and CDR2 FNYEAQ come from the germline V gene. The length of the CDR3 is 16 residues. With 3 bases removed from V and 2 bases from J, the gap between germline ends came to 16 bases. CDR3 sequence reads: CASSLTPWRVQETQYF. As DNA, the CDR3 is TGTGCCAGCAGCTTGACACCATGGAGGGTTCAAGAGACCCAGTACTTC.

The table lists this clonotype with many counts. The V and J genes are TRBV12-3 or TRBV12-4 and TRBJ2-5; 9 bases map to TRBD1. The V segment lost 5 bases and the J segment 5 bases; nucleotides outside the gene matches: 6. CDR3 length equals 14 residues. CDR3 coding DNA: TGTGCCAGCAGTCCACAGGGGGCGCGGGAGACCCAGTACTTC. Translating gives CASSPQGARETQYF.

The chain has TRBV20-1 and TRBJ1-5, with 7 bases aligning to TRBD1. This CDR3 has 13 amino acids. The V segment lost 3 bases and the J segment 6 bases; nucleotides outside the gene matches: 5. The germline V gene encodes CDR1 DFQATT and CDR2 SNEGSKA (reference sequence). For the CDR3, the DNA is TGCAGTGCTAGCCGAGGGGGCAGTCAGCCCCAGCATTTT. It translates to CSASRGGSQPQHF.

The rearrangement joins TRBV12-3 or TRBV12-4 to TRBJ2-2; unclear D gene. The CDR3 totals 15 residues. V dropped 7 bases and J dropped 7 bases, with 19 bases sitting between them. The CDR3 DNA sequence: TGTGCCAGCATACGAACGGGTGGCTTCCTCGGGGAGCTGTTTTTT. This encodes CASIRTGGFLGELFF.

This clonotype has a handful of counts. The chain has TRBV5-6 and TRBJ2-7; 10 nucleotides agree with TRBD1. The germline V gene has CDR1 SGHDT and CDR2 YYEEEE. With 5 bases clipped from V and 7 bases from J, the junction kept 12 bases outside the gene matches. The CDR3 is 15 amino acids. The DNA for the CDR3 is TGTGCCAGCAGTCGTGGGACAGGGGTGTCAGGGGAGCAGTACGTC. Protein: CASSRGTGVSGEQYV.

The chain has TRBV18 and TRBJ1-1; 8 bases fit TRBD1. CDR1 is KGHSH and CDR2 is LQKENI in the germline V gene. With V trimmed by 7 bases and J by 4 bases, 5 bases remained unmatched. The CDR3 is 13 residues long. The CDR3 sequence: CASFGQGGTEAFF. The CDR3 DNA follows: TGTGCCAGCTTTGGACAGGGAGGCACTGAAGCTTTCTTT.

This clonotype came up many times. The rearrangement links TRBV9 to TRBJ2-1; 7 nucleotides agree with TRBD1. The CDR3 spans 15 residues. The germline gives CDR1 SGDLS, CDR2 YYNGEE. V dropped 4 bases and J dropped 3; count of bases not matched to a gene: 7. CDR3 loop: CASSQGERLYNEQFF. In DNA, the CDR3 is TGTGCCAGCAGCCAGGGGGAACGGCTCTACAATGAGCAGTTCTTC.

V gene TRBV29-1 combines with J gene TRBJ1-4; D ambiguous. The CDR3 covers 12 residues. V lost 4 bases and J 0 bases, leaving 3 bases between the germline ends. The germline V gene has CDR1 SQVTM and CDR2 ANQGSEA. This CDR3 is CSVVATNEKLFF. Here the CDR3 DNA reads TGCAGCGTTGTTGCAACTAATGAAAAACTGTTTTTT.

The chain uses TRBV2 and TRBJ1-2, with 7 nucleotides matching TRBD1. With 1 base clipped from V and 4 bases from J, the junction kept 12 bases outside the gene matches. The germline gives CDR1 SNHLY, CDR2 FYNNEI. The CDR3 is made up of 17 amino acids. Here the CDR3 reads CASSEEGGQSITYGYTF. For the CDR3, the DNA is TGTGCCAGCAGTGAAGAGGGGGGACAGAGTATAACCTATGGCTACACCTTC.